These 5 T cell receptor beta chains share one sample of origin, sequenced in a study of CD8+ T cells in alopecia areata. Stated treatment: oral pan-JAK inhibitor, 5-10 mg twice daily. Sequencing relied on a cDNA template that was reverse transcribed from extracted RNA. Sequencing used immunoSEQ multiplex PCR; TCRdb keeps in-frame clones, though not all of them. The data contain tens of thousands of clones, under 70% of them singletons. Sequenced here: CD8+ T cells sorted from blood, sampled at week 4, from a patient treated with tofacitinib. These receptors all come from a human donor with alopecia areata.

The gene calls are TRBV27 and TRBJ2-1, with D possibly TRBD1 on 5 matching bases. Trimming pared 2 bases from V and 10 bases from J, leaving 9 bases between. Germline V gene data show CDR1 as MNHEY and CDR2 as SMNVEV (reference sequence). The CDR3 has 12 residues. CDR3 sequence reads: CASSLMGREQFF. CDR3 DNA: TGTGCCAGCAGTTTAATGGGGCGGGAGCAGTTCTTC.

This rearrangement joins TRBV15 to TRBJ2-7, with 10 bases fitting TRBD1. In germline, CDR1 is LNHNV, CDR2 YYDKDF (reference sequence). This CDR3 region has 16 residues. V was pared by 3 bases and J by 2 bases, with 7 bases of the junction left unmatched. Written as DNA, the CDR3 is TGTGCCACCAGCAGGATGCCGGGACAGGGGACCTACGAGCAGTACTTC. This translates into CATSRMPGQGTYEQYF.

The V call is TRBV5-1, the J call TRBJ1-2, with D perhaps matching TRBD1 (6 bases). The CDR3 has 13 residues. Looked up from germline, CDR1 is SGHRS and CDR2 is YFSETQ. The V gene lost 1 base and the J gene lost 6 bases, with 10 bases spanning the gap. The CDR3 DNA follows: TGCGCCAGCAGCTTGAACAGGGTCAATGGCTACACCTTC. This sequence encodes CASSLNRVNGYTF.

The chain couples TRBV5-1 to TRBJ1-1, with 9 bases that match TRBD1. V was clipped by 4 bases and J by 3 bases; unmatched bases: 4. Germline-derived CDR1 and CDR2 are SGHRS and YFSETQ. The CDR3 loop spans 14 amino acids. DNA for the CDR3: TGCGCCAGCAGCCAGGGACAGGGCTACACTGAAGCTTTCTTT. The encoded protein is CASSQGQGYTEAFF.

This chain joins TRBV4-1 and TRBJ2-7, with a weak D call TRBD2 (6 bases). Germline lookup yields CDR1 MGHRA and CDR2 YSYEKL. The V gene lost 1 base and the J gene lost 6 bases, with 7 bases spanning the gap. The CDR3 has 12 residues. The CDR3 sequence: CASSQAGGEQYF. The CDR3 DNA reads as TGCGCCAGCAGCCAAGCCGGGGGCGAGCAGTACTTC.